Following are 12 T cell receptor beta chains from one sample sequenced in a study of breast tumors, draining lymph nodes, adjacent tissues. Axillary draining lymph nodes of breast cancer patients supplied the node samples. In TCRdb, the multiplex PCR reads were re-called with MiXCR into one record per CDR3 protein. The table has around 120,000 distinct CDR3 sequences, just under 20% seen once. What was sequenced was axillary lymph node tissue. The source of these receptors is a female donor with breast cancer. Some clones in this sample may be carry-over from other donors' samples.

The CDR3 DNA is TGTGCCAGCAGCTTAGGGTGGAGGTGGGGCGGGAGGGCCGAGGGCGAGCAGTTCTTC. Translated: CASSLGWRWGGRAEGEQFF. The chain links TRBV7-9 to TRBJ2-1, with TRBD2 identical over 9 bases. The V gene's germline CDR1 is SEHNR and CDR2 FQNEAQ (reference sequence). There are 19 residues in the CDR3. V gave up 1 base and J gave up 10 bases; unmatched junction bases: 20.

Ten or more counts support this clonotype. The chain employs TRBV20-1 and TRBJ1-3; no definite D call. The CDR3 extends over 15 amino acids. Per the germline V gene, CDR1 is DFQATT and CDR2 is SNEGSKA (reference sequence). The V end was cut by 6 bases, the J end by 0 bases, with 15 bases between. CDR3 DNA: TGCAGTGCCCCCGGCGCATCCAGCTCTGGAAACACCATATATTTT. Translating it yields CSAPGASSSGNTIYF.

This clonotype has ten or more counts. The V gene is TRBV20-1, the J gene TRBJ2-1; 8 bases align to TRBD1. Unmatched junction bases numbered 8, after V lost 6 bases and J lost 4 bases. CDR3 length equals 14 residues. The V gene's germline CDR1 is DFQATT and CDR2 SNEGSKA (reference sequence). In DNA, the CDR3 is TGCAGTGCATATAAGACAGGGGCGTACAATGAGCAGTTCTTC. Protein: CSAYKTGAYNEQFF.

This clonotype was counted ten times or more. CDR3 amino acids: CASSPSDSDSYEQYF. In DNA, the CDR3 is TGCGCCAGCAGCCCAAGCGACAGCGACTCCTACGAGCAGTACTTC. The V and J genes are TRBV5-1 and TRBJ2-7; a possible D gene is TRBD1 (5 bases). In germline, CDR1 is SGHRS, CDR2 YFSETQ. V dropped 4 bases and J dropped 0 bases, with 14 bases sitting between them. The CDR3 is made up of 15 amino acids.

This clonotype was found many times. The rearrangement joins TRBV25-1 to TRBJ1-3, with D perhaps TRBD1 (6 bases). V lost 10 bases and J 0 bases, leaving 10 bases between the germline ends. Germline assignment: CDR1 MGHDK and CDR2 SYGVNS. The CDR3 totals 13 residues. CDR3 sequence: CATGQLSGNTIYF. The CDR3 DNA follows: TGTGCCACCGGACAGCTCTCTGGAAACACCATATATTTT.

V and J are TRBV3-1 and TRBJ2-1; D not certain. V was pared by 0 bases and J by 8 bases, with 11 bases between. CDR3 size: 14 residues. The germline gives CDR1 LGHDT, CDR2 YNNKEL (reference sequence). The CDR3 here is CASSQDLGRDEQFF. In DNA form, the CDR3 reads TGTGCCAGCAGCCAAGATTTAGGCCGTGATGAGCAGTTCTTC.

The table lists this clonotype with many counts. The V gene is TRBV18, the J gene TRBJ1-6; D is undetermined. From germline, CDR1 is KGHSH and CDR2 LQKENI. The CDR3 totals 13 residues. Deletions cut 5 bases from V and 10 bases from J, with 12 bases between. The CDR3 spells CASSRAEGSPLHF. The CDR3 DNA reads as TGTGCCAGCTCAAGGGCTGAGGGCTCACCCCTCCACTTT.

This chain uses TRBV5-1 with TRBJ1-1; D is possibly TRBD1 (5 bases). V gave up 4 bases and J gave up 1 base, with 14 bases separating them. The CDR3 has 15 residues. Germline assignment: CDR1 SGHRS and CDR2 YFSETQ. DNA of the CDR3: TGCGCCAGCAGCGCCGCAGGGAGAGAGAACACTGAAGCTTTCTTT. Its translation: CASSAAGRENTEAFF.

This clonotype occurred many times. This chain joins TRBV27 and TRBJ1-3, with a weak D call TRBD1 (5 bases). Germline loops: CDR1 MNHEY, CDR2 SMNVEV (reference sequence). The CDR3 extends over 18 amino acids. V gave up 0 bases and J gave up 0 bases, with 15 bases separating them. In nucleotides, the CDR3 is TGTGCCAGCAGTTTATCGGGGACTGGGAAGATCTCTGGAAACACCATATATTTT. Translation gives CASSLSGTGKISGNTIYF.

This clonotype showed up many times. V is TRBV6-6 and J is TRBJ1-2, with 7 bases fitting TRBD1. Germline V gene lookup returns CDR1 MNHNY and CDR2 SVGAGI (reference sequence). The CDR3 consists of 14 residues. Unmatched junction bases numbered 8, after V lost 8 bases and J lost 2 bases. The CDR3 DNA reads TGTGCCAGCCGAATAGGGGGCCGGAACTATGGCTACACCTTC. As protein: CASRIGGRNYGYTF.

This clonotype was seen a handful of times. A much bigger clone sits one base away, suggesting this may be a read error. This sequence joins TRBV6-1 and TRBJ1-2; D gene unclear. The CDR3 length is 14 residues. Germline V gene data show CDR1 as MNHNS and CDR2 as SASEGT. For the CDR3, the DNA is TGTGCCAGCAGTGAACTAGACGAAGTCTATGGCCACACCTTC. The encoded protein is CASSELDEVYGHTF.

This clonotype was detected ten times or more. The genes are TRBV7-2 and TRBJ2-5, with TRBD2 matching 7 bases. Looked up from germline, CDR1 is SGHTA and CDR2 is FQGNSA. The CDR3 is 15 amino acids. The J segment lost 5 bases and the V segment lost 7 bases, leaving 13 bases of the junction unmatched. The CDR3 sequence is CASNYFGGSGETQYF. The CDR3 DNA follows: TGTGCCAGCAATTACTTCGGCGGGAGCGGTGAGACCCAGTACTTC.